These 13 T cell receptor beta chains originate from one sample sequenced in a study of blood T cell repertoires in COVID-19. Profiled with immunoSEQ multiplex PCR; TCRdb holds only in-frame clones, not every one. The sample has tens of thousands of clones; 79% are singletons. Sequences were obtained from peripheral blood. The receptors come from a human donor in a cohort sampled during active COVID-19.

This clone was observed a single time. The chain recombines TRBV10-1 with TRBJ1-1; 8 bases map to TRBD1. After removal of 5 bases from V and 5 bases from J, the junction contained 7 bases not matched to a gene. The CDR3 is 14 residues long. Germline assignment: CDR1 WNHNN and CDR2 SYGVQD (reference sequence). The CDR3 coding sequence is TGCGCCAGCAGTCGGGACAGGTTGCGAACTGAAGCTTTCTTT. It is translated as CASSRDRLRTEAFF.

For the CDR3, the DNA is TGCGCCAGCAGCCGGCAGGCCGAAGAGACCCAGTACTTC. Translating it yields CASSRQAEETQYF. The chain has TRBV4-1 and TRBJ2-5, with D hard to call. The CDR3 length is 13 residues. V was shortened by 4 bases and J by 3 bases, with 9 bases between the two germline ends. Germline-derived CDR1 and CDR2 are MGHRA and YSYEKL.

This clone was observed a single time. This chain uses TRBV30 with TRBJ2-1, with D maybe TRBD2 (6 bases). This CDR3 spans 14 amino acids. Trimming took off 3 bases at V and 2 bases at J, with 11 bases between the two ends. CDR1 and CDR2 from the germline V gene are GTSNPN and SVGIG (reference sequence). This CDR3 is CAWSRRGTYNEQFF. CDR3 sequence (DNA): TGTGCCTGGAGCCGGCGCGGGACCTACAATGAGCAGTTCTTC.

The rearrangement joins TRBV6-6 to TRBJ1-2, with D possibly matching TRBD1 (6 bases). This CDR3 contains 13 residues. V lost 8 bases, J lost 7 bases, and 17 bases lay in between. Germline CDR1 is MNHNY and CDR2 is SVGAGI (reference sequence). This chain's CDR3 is CASGPNDRTGYTF. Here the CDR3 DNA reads TGTGCCAGCGGCCCCAACGACAGGACTGGCTACACCTTC.

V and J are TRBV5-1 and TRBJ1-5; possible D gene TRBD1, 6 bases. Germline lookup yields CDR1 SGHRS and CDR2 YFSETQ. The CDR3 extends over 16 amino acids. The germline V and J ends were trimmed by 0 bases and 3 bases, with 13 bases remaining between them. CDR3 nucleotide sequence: TGCGCCAGCAGCTTGGGGGTCGGACAGTTCAATCAGCCCCAGCATTTT. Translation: CASSLGVGQFNQPQHF.

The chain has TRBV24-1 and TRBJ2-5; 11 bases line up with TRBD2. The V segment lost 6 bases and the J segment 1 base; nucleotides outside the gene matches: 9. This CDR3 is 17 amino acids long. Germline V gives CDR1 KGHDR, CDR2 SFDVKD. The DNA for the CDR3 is TGTGCCACCAGTCTCCCGCCGGGACTAGCGGTCCAAGAGACCCAGTACTTC. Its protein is CATSLPPGLAVQETQYF.

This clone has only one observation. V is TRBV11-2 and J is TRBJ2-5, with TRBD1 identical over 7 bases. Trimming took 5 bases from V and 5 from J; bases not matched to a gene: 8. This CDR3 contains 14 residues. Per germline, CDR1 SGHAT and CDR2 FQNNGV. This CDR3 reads CASSLQTGIETQYF. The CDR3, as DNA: TGTGCCAGCAGCCTCCAGACAGGGATCGAGACCCAGTACTTC.

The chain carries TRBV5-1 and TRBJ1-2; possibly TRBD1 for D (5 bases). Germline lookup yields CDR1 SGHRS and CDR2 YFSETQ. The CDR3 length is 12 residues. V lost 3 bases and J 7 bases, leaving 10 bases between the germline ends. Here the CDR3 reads CASSSGLGGYTF. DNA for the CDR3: TGCGCCAGCAGCTCGGGACTTGGTGGCTACACCTTC.

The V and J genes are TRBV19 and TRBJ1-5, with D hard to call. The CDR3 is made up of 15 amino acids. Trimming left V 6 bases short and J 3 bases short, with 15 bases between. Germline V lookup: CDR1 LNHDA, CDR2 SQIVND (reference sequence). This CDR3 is CASRRYGLANQPQHF. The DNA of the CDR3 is TGTGCCAGTAGGCGGTACGGCCTGGCCAATCAGCCCCAGCATTTT.

CDR3 sequence (DNA): TGCGCCAGCAGCCAACGGCGACCCAGGGACTTGGACTATGGCTACACCTTC. Translated, it gives CASSQRRPRDLDYGYTF. This chain links TRBV4-1 with TRBJ1-2; tentatively, D is TRBD1 (5 bases). V was trimmed by 2 bases and J by 3 bases, leaving 19 bases between them. There are 17 residues in the CDR3. The germline V gene has CDR1 MGHRA and CDR2 YSYEKL.

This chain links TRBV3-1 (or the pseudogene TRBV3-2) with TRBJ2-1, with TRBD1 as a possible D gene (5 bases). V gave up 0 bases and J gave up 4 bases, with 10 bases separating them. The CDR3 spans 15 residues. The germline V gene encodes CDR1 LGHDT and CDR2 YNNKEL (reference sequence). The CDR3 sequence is CASSQDGASYNEQFF. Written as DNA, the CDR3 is TGTGCCAGCAGCCAAGATGGGGCCAGTTACAATGAGCAGTTCTTC.

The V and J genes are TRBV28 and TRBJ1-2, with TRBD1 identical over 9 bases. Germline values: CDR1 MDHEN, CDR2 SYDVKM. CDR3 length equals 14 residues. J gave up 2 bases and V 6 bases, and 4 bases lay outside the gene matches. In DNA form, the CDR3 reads TGTGCCAGCAGCACCGGGACAGGGAACTATGGCTACACCTTC. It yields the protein CASSTGTGNYGYTF.

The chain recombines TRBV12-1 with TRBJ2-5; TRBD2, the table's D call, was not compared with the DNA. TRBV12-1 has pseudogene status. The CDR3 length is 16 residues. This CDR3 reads CASSTSLAGGWETQYF. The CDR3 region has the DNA TGTGCCAGCAGCACCTCTCTAGCGGGAGGGTGGGAGACCCAGTACTTC.